The 3 T cell receptor beta chains below were found in one sample sequenced in a study of T cell responses to AZD1222 COVID-19 vaccine. Produced via immunoSEQ multiplex PCR; TCRdb's table is partial and in-frame only. The table shows 20,000 or so clones, with around 82% occurring only once. The sequences come from peripheral blood, collected 28 days after the second AZD1222 dose. These receptors came from an adult who received the AZD1222 COVID-19 vaccine.

This chain connects TRBV5-1 to TRBJ2-7; possibly TRBD1 for D (6 bases). The germline V and J ends were trimmed by 3 bases and 6 bases, with 19 bases remaining between them. This CDR3 is 15 amino acids long. The germline gives CDR1 SGHRS, CDR2 YFSETQ. The CDR3 sequence: CASSSGTYLNSEQYF. In nucleotides, the CDR3 is TGCGCCAGCAGCTCGGGGACATATCTAAATAGCGAGCAGTACTTC.

V and J are TRBV6-1 and TRBJ1-1, with TRBD1 identical over 8 bases. The CDR3 loop spans 16 amino acids. V was pared by 5 bases and J by 0 bases, with 8 bases of the junction left unmatched. Germline V gene data show CDR1 as MNHNS and CDR2 as SASEGT. The CDR3 spells CASSQGTGGMNTEAFF. Here the CDR3 DNA reads TGTGCCAGCAGTCAAGGGACAGGAGGAATGAACACTGAAGCTTTCTTT.

CDR3 loop: CASSQAQGPFYEQYF. In nucleotides, the CDR3 is TGTGCCAGCAGCCAAGCACAGGGACCTTTCTACGAGCAGTACTTC. The chain is built from TRBV3-1 (or the pseudogene TRBV3-2) and TRBJ2-7, with D possibly TRBD1 on 6 matching bases. V lost 1 base and J lost 3, with 13 bases in between. CDR1 and CDR2 (germline): LGHDT, YNNKEL (reference sequence). The CDR3 has 15 residues.